These T cell receptor beta chains were read from a single sample in a study of blood T cell repertoires in COVID-19. Using immunoSEQ multiplex PCR, the repertoire was profiled, and TCRdb retains in-frame clones only, with some absent. Here the sample spans 140,000 to 150,000 clones, roughly 85% being singletons. Sequencing was done on a sample of peripheral blood. These receptors all come from an older woman with COVID-19, enrolled during active disease. CDR3s include the opening cysteine and the closing phenylalanine or tryptophan. The D gene is left open where the match is weak. Size is stated for part of the rows, as once, few or many counts, or as a class when the clone is expanded.

D	size	length	V	J	DNA	CDR3
TRBD2	few	15	TRBV7-9	TRBJ2-1	TGTGCCAGCAGCTTAGTGTCCGAACTAGCGGGGAAGCAGTTCTTC	CASSLVSELAGKQFF
TRBD1	NA	15	TRBV18	TRBJ1-4	TGTGCCAGCTCACCGAGGACAGGAGGGGATGAAAAACTGTTTTTT	CASSPRTGGDEKLFF
TRBD2	NA	17	TRBV7-2	TRBJ2-1	TGTGCCAGCAGCTCCCGACGGGCGGGGGTCTCCTACAATGAGCAGTTCTTC	CASSSRRAGVSYNEQFF
TRBD1	NA	16	TRBV2	TRBJ1-4	TGTGCCAGCAGTGGGGACAGGGAGACGGGTAATGAAAAACTGTTTTTT	CASSGDRETGNEKLFF
TRBD2	NA	18	TRBV7-6	TRBJ2-2	TGTGCCAGCAGCTTAGCGCTTGGATGGGGGGGAGACACCGGGGAGCTGTTTTTT	CASSLALGWGGDTGELFF
NA	NA	15	TRBV2	TRBJ2-1	TGTGCCAGCAGATATCGGGGTCTCCAAAACAATGAGCAGTTCTTC	CASRYRGLQNNEQFF
TRBD1	NA	16	TRBV7-9	TRBJ2-7	TGTGCCATCATCCCGGGACAGGGACCTAGCTCCTACGAGCAGTACTTC	CAIIPGQGPSSYEQYF
TRBD1	NA	15	TRBV7-8	TRBJ2-2	TGTGCCAGCAGCACGGGACAGGGGGCGGTCGGGGAGCTGTTTTTT	CASSTGQGAVGELFF
NA	NA	13	TRBV30	TRBJ1-2	TGTGCCTGGACTCTCAGTGCTAACTATGGCTACACCTTC	CAWTLSANYGYTF
NA	NA	13	TRBV3-1/TRBV3-2	TRBJ1-1	TGTGCCAGCAGCCCCGTGGGGCTCACTGAAGCTTTCTTT	CASSPVGLTEAFF
NA	NA	14	TRBV6-5	TRBJ1-2	TGTGCCAGCAGTTACTCGGGTCCCAGGATGGACTACACCTTC	CASSYSGPRMDYTF
NA	NA	15	TRBV14	TRBJ1-1	TGTGCCAGCAGCCAAGATGACCCCTGGGGGGCTGAAGCTTTCTTT	CASSQDDPWGAEAFF
NA	NA	15	TRBV5-1	TRBJ2-7	TGCGCCAGCAGCTTGTTCAGGGCCCCGGGTAGCGAGCAGTACTTC	CASSLFRAPGSEQYF
TRBD2	NA	14	TRBV7-2	TRBJ2-3	TGTGCCAGCAGCTTAGTCGGGGGGGCAGATACGCAGTATTTT	CASSLVGGADTQYF
NA	NA	12	TRBV29-1	TRBJ2-5	TGCAGCGTTGGGCAGATACAAGAGACCCAGTACTTC	CSVGQIQETQYF
TRBD1	few	15	TRBV10-3	TRBJ2-5	TGTGCCACCCGCCGGACAGGCGAGTACCAAGAGACCCAGTACTTC	CATRRTGEYQETQYF
TRBD1	NA	16	TRBV5-4	TRBJ2-5	TGTGCCAGCAGCTTCCCGGGACAGGGGAACCAAGAGACCCAGTACTTC	CASSFPGQGNQETQYF
NA	NA	13	TRBV3-1/TRBV3-2	TRBJ2-1	TGTGCCAGCAGCCAAGCCTGGACAAATGAGCAGTTCTTC	CASSQAWTNEQFF
TRBD2	NA	16	TRBV9	TRBJ2-7	TGTGCCAGCAGCGTAGATGCTAGCGGGGGGGCCTACGAGCAGTACTTC	CASSVDASGGAYEQYF
TRBD1	NA	16	TRBV19	TRBJ2-7	TGTGCCAGAACACTCCGGGACAGGGGACCATCCTACGAGCAGTACTTC	CARTLRDRGPSYEQYF
TRBD1	NA	16	TRBV7-9	TRBJ1-2	TGTGCCAGCAGCCCGACAGGGGGCGTCTTTGACTATGGCTACACCTTC	CASSPTGGVFDYGYTF
TRBD1	NA	17	TRBV27	TRBJ2-4	TGTGCCAGCAGTTCCTGGACAGGGGGCAGGACTAGGGACATTCAGTACTTC	CASSSWTGGRTRDIQYF
TRBD1	NA	13	TRBV7-9	TRBJ1-2	TGTGCCAGCAGCTTAGAATCGACAGGGGCCTACACCTTC	CASSLESTGAYTF
NA	NA	15	TRBV5-1	TRBJ2-3	TGCGCCAGCAGCCAAGGACAGATGCGGACAGATACGCAGTATTTT	CASSQGQMRTDTQYF
TRBD2	NA	14	TRBV2	TRBJ2-3	TGTGCCAGCATTCGCGGGGGGCCCACAGATACGCAGTATTTT	CASIRGGPTDTQYF
NA	few	14	TRBV30	TRBJ2-7	TGTGCCTGGAGGGGGTCAGGGGCCTCCTACGAGCAGTACTTC	CAWRGSGASYEQYF
TRBD1	NA	17	TRBV6-2/TRBV6-3	TRBJ2-3	TGTGCCAGCAGTTATTCCGCCAGGGGGCACGGCACAGATACGCAGTATTTT	CASSYSARGHGTDTQYF
NA	NA	13	TRBV7-8	TRBJ1-2	TGTGCCAGCAGCCTCCCGACAGATTATGGCTACACCTTC	CASSLPTDYGYTF
TRBD1	NA	16	TRBV24-1	TRBJ1-2	TGTGCCACCAGTGATTCCGGGACAGGTGCCCTCTATGGCTACACCTTC	CATSDSGTGALYGYTF
NA	few	17	TRBV13	TRBJ1-6	TGTGCCAGCAGCGTACAGACGATAACAGGAGAAAATTCACCCCTCCACTTT	CASSVQTITGENSPLHF
TRBD1	NA	13	TRBV13	TRBJ2-3	TGTGCCAGCACCGCAGGGGGCTCAGATACGCAGTATTTT	CASTAGGSDTQYF
NA	NA	15	TRBV5-4	TRBJ1-3	TGTGCCAGCAGCGCCGGACTAGGGGCTGGAAACACCATATATTTT	CASSAGLGAGNTIYF
NA	NA	15	TRBV2	TRBJ2-2	TGTGCCAGCAGCTCGGGACTCGCGAACACCGGGGAGCTGTTTTTT	CASSSGLANTGELFF
TRBD2	NA	17	TRBV7-3	TRBJ2-3	TGTGCCAGCAGCTTAGCGGGGGGCCCGTCTAGCACAGATACGCAGTATTTT	CASSLAGGPSSTDTQYF
NA	NA	16	TRBV5-1	TRBJ2-5	TGCGCCAGCAGCTTGGGCGACTGGGACACCCAAGAGACCCAGTACTTC	CASSLGDWDTQETQYF
NA	few	15	TRBV7-6	TRBJ1-3	TGTGCCAGCAGCTTCTTACAGGGAGCTGGAAACACCATATATTTT	CASSFLQGAGNTIYF
NA	NA	13	TRBV7-4	TRBJ1-2	TGTGCCAGCAGCATCCCGACAGTCTATGGCTACACCTTC	CASSIPTVYGYTF
TRBD1	NA	12	TRBV30	TRBJ1-2	TGTGCCTGGAGAGCTAACAGGGGAGGCTACACCTTC	CAWRANRGGYTF
NA	NA	14	TRBV28	TRBJ2-2	TGTGCCAGCAGTCTAAACGGGAAGGCCGGGGAGCTGTTTTTT	CASSLNGKAGELFF
TRBD1	NA	16	TRBV5-4	TRBJ2-1	TGTGCCAGCAGCACTCACAAGACAGGGGGTCCCAATGAGCAGTTCTTC	CASSTHKTGGPNEQFF
NA	NA	13	TRBV13	TRBJ2-1	TGTGCCAGCAGCCTCGGCAGGGGAAATGAGCAGTTCTTC	CASSLGRGNEQFF
NA	NA	15	TRBV24-1	TRBJ2-1	TGTGCCACCAGTGATTTGAAAGGGGTCTACAATGAGCAGTTCTTC	CATSDLKGVYNEQFF
TRBD2	NA	14	TRBV7-3	TRBJ2-5	TGTGCCAGCAGCGCGGGACTAGCGGGGCGACCCAAGTACTTC	CASSAGLAGRPKYF
NA	NA	14	TRBV10-1	TRBJ2-1	TGCGCCAGCAGTACCGTTGCCGGTTACAATGAGCAGTTCTTC	CASSTVAGYNEQFF
TRBD2	NA	20	TRBV12-5	TRBJ2-3	TGTGCTAGTGGTTTGGGCATAGGGGGACGCGGTAGCGGGGGTACAGATACGCAGTATTTT	CASGLGIGGRGSGGTDTQYF
TRBD1	NA	13	TRBV5-1	TRBJ1-2	TGCGCCAGCCGGACAGGTGGGAACTATGGCTACACCTTC	CASRTGGNYGYTF
TRBD1	NA	18	TRBV9	TRBJ1-5	TGTGCCAGCAGCCCAGGGATAGGGGGCGCGGTGAGCAATCAGCCCCAGCATTTT	CASSPGIGGAVSNQPQHF
TRBD1	NA	12	TRBV5-8	TRBJ1-1	TGTGCCAGCGGCAGGGGGCACACTGAAGCTTTCTTT	CASGRGHTEAFF
TRBD1	NA	14	TRBV7-2	TRBJ1-1	TGTGCCAGCAGCTTACAGGGGGCCGGCACTGAAGCTTTCTTT	CASSLQGAGTEAFF
NA	NA	17	TRBV12-5	TRBJ1-1	TGTGCTAGTGGTTTGGGTCCGCTCCGCAGGTGGGACACTGAAGCTTTCTTT	CASGLGPLRRWDTEAFF